The entry below gives a single T cell receptor beta chain sequence along with its context. The antigen remains unidentified. The data are from a study of cytomegalovirus exposure and HLA in healthy donors. Study observations and caveats: Analyses of presence/absence relied on an assumption of roughly uniform sequencing depth across donors. In an earlier analysis, about 90% or about 30%: the productive usage of most TCR beta V segments. Reports state that TCR beta sequences accurately predicted most subjects' HLA-A and HLA-B alleles.

Germline CDR1 SGHNT, CDR2 YENEEA. The CDR3 has 15 amino acids. Trimming left V 1 base short and J 5 bases short, with 13 bases between. The PCR contained 60 Vbeta and 13 Jbeta primers. Assay: immunoSEQ multiplex PCR; the TCRdb copy retains only in-frame clones and omits some. The table lists 100,000 to 130,000 clones, 60% to 75% of them singletons, with around 7.8% in the top ten. This chain connects TRBV11-3 to TRBJ2-3; D is perhaps TRBD2 (6 bases). The sample consisted of PBMCs. This sequence originates from a man younger than 40 in good health and CMV-seronegative. The CDR3 spells CASSLGTNPLDTQYF. CDR3 in DNA: TGTGCCAGCAGCTTAGGGACTAACCCTTTAGATACGCAGTATTTT.